This entry features one T cell receptor (beta chain) sequence. As yet, its antigen is unknown. These data originate in a study of OX40 agonist ivuxolimab in advanced cancers. For the study at large: Melanoma, hepatocellular carcinoma, head and neck or renal cell cancer occurred in dose-escalation patients. General observations from the study: At 0.1 to 3.0 mg/kg and by week 6, CD4+ and CD8+ T cells in the blood had expanded clonally.

Trimming shortened V by 4 bases and J by 5 bases, and 8 bases separated the two germline ends. CDR3 length: 12 residues. The V gene's germline CDR1 is MNHNY and CDR2 SVGAGI (reference sequence). No patient had autoimmune disease or received systemic immunosuppression. Blood sampling took place at baseline, cycle 4 day 1, and cycle 7 day 1. Libraries were prepared by immunoSEQ multiplex PCR; TCRdb keeps only in-frame clonotypes and omits some of them. The table lists some 34,000 clones, 88% of them singletons. The chain has TRBV6-6 and TRBJ1-1, with D unresolved. The source is an adult with an advanced solid tumor such as melanoma, head and neck, liver or kidney cancer. The material was CD4+ or CD8+ T cells sorted from blood, obtained in a trial of the OX40 agonist ivuxolimab. The CDR3 nucleotides are TGTGCCAGCAGTTTTGGAGGGACTGAAGCTTTCTTT. Residues: CASSFGGTEAFF.